A single sample is the source of the 14 T cell receptor beta chains below, sequenced in a study of T-cell reconstitution after alpha-beta-depleted transplantation in children. Researchers prepared the TCRbeta library using unique molecular identifiers, the study reports. TCRdb recomputed calls from the PCR reads with MiXCR, one row per CDR3 protein. The repertoire holds around 600,000 distinct CDR3 sequences, with 15% to 20% as singletons. Sequenced here: PBMCs from the stem cell graft donor, sampled from the stem cell graft. These receptors all stem from a human donor who donated a stem cell graft to a child with acute myeloid leukemia.

This clonotype was picked up a small number of times. The chain combines TRBV5-1 with TRBJ1-5, with D unresolved. The CDR3 is 15 residues long. Germline assignment: CDR1 SGHRS and CDR2 YFSETQ. Trimming removed 1 base from V and 6 bases from J, with 14 bases in between. CDR3 coding DNA: TGCGCCAGCAGCTTGTATGGAACGGCGGGTCAGCCCCAGCATTTT. It translates to CASSLYGTAGQPQHF.

This clonotype occurred many times. V and J are TRBV20-1 and TRBJ2-7; weak D call: TRBD1 (6 bases). The ends were cut back, 6 bases at V and 2 bases at J, with 8 bases in the middle. The CDR3 extends over 11 amino acids. Germline values: CDR1 DFQATT, CDR2 SNEGSKA (reference sequence). As DNA, the CDR3 is TGCAGTGCATGGGACACCTACGAGCAGTACGTC. Translating gives CSAWDTYEQYV.

As DNA, the CDR3 is TGTGCCAGCAGACCTAAGCGGGGGGTGTACCAAGAGACCCAGTACTTC. This translates into CASRPKRGVYQETQYF. The chain recombines TRBV6-1 with TRBJ2-5; 9 bases line up with TRBD2. Germline V gives CDR1 MNHNS, CDR2 SASEGT. CDR3 length: 16 residues. J gave up 0 bases and V 6 bases, and 8 bases lay outside the gene matches.

At least ten counts were recorded for this clonotype. The chain joins TRBV24-1 to TRBJ2-1; 9 bases match TRBD1. This CDR3 comprises 12 residues. CDR1 and CDR2 from the germline V gene are KGHDR and SFDVKD. Trimming removed 7 bases from V and 13 bases from J; junction bases left unmatched: 7. In nucleotides, the CDR3 is TGTGCCACCAGCGGACAGGGGTTTGGCCAGTTCTTC. Its translation is CATSGQGFGQFF.

This chain joins TRBV6-2 or TRBV6-3 and TRBJ1-2; weak D call: TRBD1 (6 bases). The CDR3 runs to 18 residues. Trimming cost V 2 bases and J 0 bases, with 19 bases left between them. Germline V lookup: CDR1 MNHEY, CDR2 SVGEGT. The CDR3 loop is CASSYNPDSSSANYGYTF. CDR3 DNA sequence: TGTGCCAGCAGTTACAACCCGGACAGTTCCTCAGCTAACTATGGCTACACCTTC.

This clonotype came up a few times. The gene calls are TRBV28 and TRBJ1-1; D remains ambiguous. The CDR3 is made up of 14 amino acids. V was pared by 6 bases and J by 3 bases, with 14 bases between. Germline CDR1 reads MDHEN; CDR2 reads SYDVKM. DNA of the CDR3: TGTGCCAGCAGCGTCGAGGCACGGTACACTGAAGCTTTCTTT. Translation gives CASSVEARYTEAFF.

Many counts were recorded for this clonotype. This chain uses TRBV7-9 with TRBJ1-1, with D maybe TRBD1 (5 bases). V lost 1 base and J 1 base, leaving 10 bases between the germline ends. Germline CDR1 SEHNR, CDR2 FQNEAQ (reference sequence). The CDR3 runs 15 residues. This CDR3 reads CASSLVSGRNTEAFF. CDR3 bases: TGTGCCAGCAGCTTAGTTTCGGGACGGAACACTGAAGCTTTCTTT. Based on the CDR3 plus reference TRBV7-9 and TRBJ1-1, the full variable domain is DTGVSQNPRHKITKRGQNVTFRCDPISEHNRLYWYRQTLGQGPEFLTYFQNEAQLEKSRLLSDRFSAERPKGSFSTLEIQRTEQGDSAMYLCASSLVSGRNTEAFFGQGTRLTVV.

The table lists this clonotype with many counts. The gene calls are TRBV12-3 or TRBV12-4 and TRBJ1-2; a weak D match, TRBD1 (5 bases). The ends were cut back, 2 bases at V and 1 base at J, with 8 bases in the middle. This CDR3 comprises 14 residues. For the CDR3, the DNA is TGTGCCAGCAGTTTATCAGGGAGTAACTATGGCTACACCTTC. Protein product: CASSLSGSNYGYTF.

J is TRBJ1-1 and V is TRBV2, with 10 bases matching TRBD1. CDR1 is SNHLY and CDR2 is FYNNEI in the germline V gene. The junction had 12 bases not matched to a gene; V was cut back by 6 bases and J by 5 bases. This CDR3 spans 16 amino acids. This chain's CDR3 is CASSTTRDRGGTEAFF. CDR3 DNA sequence: TGTGCCAGCAGCACTACAAGGGACAGGGGTGGGACTGAAGCTTTCTTT.

This clonotype was counted at least ten times. The rearrangement joins TRBV20-1 to TRBJ2-4; D tentatively fits TRBD1 or TRBD2 (5 bases each). Germline values: CDR1 DFQATT, CDR2 SNEGSKA (reference sequence). Trimming took 5 bases from V and 1 from J, leaving 12 bases between them. There are 14 residues in the CDR3. The CDR3 loop is CSARDVSAKNIQYF. In DNA form, the CDR3 reads TGCAGTGCTCGGGACGTCTCCGCCAAAAACATTCAGTACTTC.

V and J are TRBV3-1 and TRBJ2-1; 13 bases map to TRBD2. With 2 bases clipped from V and 3 bases from J, the junction kept 7 bases outside the gene matches. The CDR3 loop spans 18 amino acids. CDR1 and CDR2 (germline): LGHDT, YNNKEL (reference sequence). The CDR3 nucleotides read TGTGCCAGCAGCCAACGACTAGCGGGGGGAGGCTTCTACAATGAGCAGTTCTTC. Translated: CASSQRLAGGGFYNEQFF.

This clonotype was recorded at least ten times. This chain uses TRBV20-1 with TRBJ2-3; the D gene is possibly TRBD2 (5 bases). The CDR3 has 15 residues. V lost 6 bases and J 0 bases, leaving 16 bases between the germline ends. CDR1 DFQATT and CDR2 SNEGSKA come from the germline V gene (reference sequence). CDR3 DNA sequence: TGCAGTGCCCACTTACTAGGCGCCAGCACAGATACGCAGTATTTT. Translation gives CSAHLLGASTDTQYF.

This clonotype came up many times. One end of the junction does not line up with germline, which may come from a read error. J is TRBJ2-1 and V is TRBV5-1, with D tentatively TRBD2 (5 bases). The CDR3 has 13 amino acids. The germline V gene encodes CDR1 SGHRS and CDR2 YFSETQ. The DNA for the CDR3 is TGTGCCAGCAGCCGGGACTCCTACAATGAGCAGTTCTTC. Translating it yields CASSRDSYNEQFF.

This CDR3 reads CASSPLGLFQETQYF. CDR3 in DNA: TGTGCCAGCAGCCCGCTTGGACTATTCCAAGAGACCCAGTACTTC. This chain uses TRBV7-2 with TRBJ2-5, with D tentatively TRBD2 (6 bases). Germline V gene data show CDR1 as SGHTA and CDR2 as FQGNSA. This CDR3 region has 15 residues. V was cut by 5 bases and J by 1 base, with 14 bases left in between.